Included here is one T cell receptor beta chain sequence, with context. This sample was taken from a study of blood T cell repertoires in COVID-19. As for the study in general: In each case, the material was cDNA or gDNA derived from T cells, B-cell-depleted T cells, or PBMCs.

This CDR3 region has 11 residues. V lost 5 bases to trimming and J lost 1 base, with 2 bases between them. In the original processing: Using reference gene primer amplification, nucleated cell counts were estimated. This table comes from immunoSEQ multiplex PCR, and its TCRdb copy is limited to in-frame clones, with some not included. V and J calls and clone size follow that table, whereas D and trimming were derived from the DNA. Among approximately 100,000 clones listed, around 90% were seen once. The chain couples TRBV12-3 or TRBV12-4 to TRBJ1-1; D not resolved. Sequencing was done on a sample of peripheral blood. This clonotype was obtained from a human donor in a cohort sampled during active COVID-19. The CDR3 sequence: CASSQNTEAFF. CDR3 coding DNA: TGTGCCAGCAGTCAGAACACTGAAGCTTTCTTT.